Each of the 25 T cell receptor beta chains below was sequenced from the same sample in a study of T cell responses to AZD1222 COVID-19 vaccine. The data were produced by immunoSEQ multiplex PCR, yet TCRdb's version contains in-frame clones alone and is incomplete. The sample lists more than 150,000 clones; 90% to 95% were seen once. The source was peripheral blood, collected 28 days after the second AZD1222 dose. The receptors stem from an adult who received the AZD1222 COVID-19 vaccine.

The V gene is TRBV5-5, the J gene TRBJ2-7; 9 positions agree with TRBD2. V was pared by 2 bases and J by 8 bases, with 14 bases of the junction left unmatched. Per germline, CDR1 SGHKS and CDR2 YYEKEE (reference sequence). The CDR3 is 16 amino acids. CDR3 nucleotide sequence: TGTGCCAGCAGCTTTGAGGTTGCGGGAGGGTCCCTCAAGCAGTACTTC. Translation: CASSFEVAGGSLKQYF.

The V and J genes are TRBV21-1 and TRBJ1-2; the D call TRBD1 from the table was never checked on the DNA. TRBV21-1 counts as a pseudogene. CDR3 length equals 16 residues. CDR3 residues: CASSKGQGAEIRGYTF. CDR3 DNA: TGTGCCAGCAGCAAAGGTCAGGGGGCAGAAATTCGTGGCTACACCTTC.

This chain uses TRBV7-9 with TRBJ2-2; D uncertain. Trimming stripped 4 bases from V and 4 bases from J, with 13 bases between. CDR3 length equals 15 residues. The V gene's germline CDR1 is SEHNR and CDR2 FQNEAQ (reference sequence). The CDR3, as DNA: TGTGCCAGCAGCTCATTATCGGCGGCCACCGGGGAGCTGTTTTTT. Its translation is CASSSLSAATGELFF.

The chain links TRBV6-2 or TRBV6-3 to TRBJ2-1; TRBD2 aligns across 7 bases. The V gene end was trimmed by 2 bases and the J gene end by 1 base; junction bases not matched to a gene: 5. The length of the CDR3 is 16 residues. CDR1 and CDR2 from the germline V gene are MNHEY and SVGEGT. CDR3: CASSYGVAGSYNEQFF. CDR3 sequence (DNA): TGTGCCAGCAGTTACGGGGTAGCGGGTTCCTACAATGAGCAGTTCTTC.

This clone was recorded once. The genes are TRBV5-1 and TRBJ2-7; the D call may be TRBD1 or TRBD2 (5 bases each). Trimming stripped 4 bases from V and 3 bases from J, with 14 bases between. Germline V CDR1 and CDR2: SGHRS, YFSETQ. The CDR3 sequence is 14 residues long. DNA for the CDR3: TGCGCCAGCAGCAGGGACGAGGGGTTCTACGAGCAGTACTTC. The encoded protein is CASSRDEGFYEQYF.

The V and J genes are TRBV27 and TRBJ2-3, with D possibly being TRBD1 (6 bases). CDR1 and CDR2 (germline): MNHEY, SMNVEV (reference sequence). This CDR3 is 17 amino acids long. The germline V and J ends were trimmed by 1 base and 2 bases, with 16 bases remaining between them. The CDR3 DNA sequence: TGTGCCAGCAGTTTATTTGGGGGCGGAGGCCACACAGATACGCAGTATTTT. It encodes CASSLFGGGGHTDTQYF.

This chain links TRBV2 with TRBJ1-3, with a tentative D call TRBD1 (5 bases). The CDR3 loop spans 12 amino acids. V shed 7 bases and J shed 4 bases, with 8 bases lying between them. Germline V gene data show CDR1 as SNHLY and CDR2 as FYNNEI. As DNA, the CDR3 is TGTGCCAGCACCCCAGGGGGAAACACCATATATTTT. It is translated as CASTPGGNTIYF.

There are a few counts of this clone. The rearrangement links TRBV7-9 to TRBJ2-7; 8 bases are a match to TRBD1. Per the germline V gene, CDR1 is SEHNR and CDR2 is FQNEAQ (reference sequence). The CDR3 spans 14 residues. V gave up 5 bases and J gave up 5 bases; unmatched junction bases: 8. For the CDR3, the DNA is TGTGCCAGCAGCAAGGGGACAGGCCGAGACGAGCAGTACTTC. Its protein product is CASSKGTGRDEQYF.

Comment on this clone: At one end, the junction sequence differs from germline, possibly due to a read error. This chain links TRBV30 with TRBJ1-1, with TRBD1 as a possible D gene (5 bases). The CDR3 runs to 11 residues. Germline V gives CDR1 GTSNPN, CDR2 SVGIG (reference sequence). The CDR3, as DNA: TGTGCCTGGAGTGTACGAAGGGACCCCTCTTTT. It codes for CAWSVRRDPSF. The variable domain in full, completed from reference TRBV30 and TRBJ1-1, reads SQTIHQWPATLVQPVGSPLSLECTVEGTSNPNLYWYRQAAGRGLQLLFYSVGIGQISSEVPQNLSASRPQDRQFILSSKKLLLSDSGFYLCAWSVRRDPSFGQGTRLTVV.

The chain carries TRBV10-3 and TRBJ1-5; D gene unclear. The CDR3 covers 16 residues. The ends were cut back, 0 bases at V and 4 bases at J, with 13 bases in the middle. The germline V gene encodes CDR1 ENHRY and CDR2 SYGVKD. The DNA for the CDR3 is TGTGCCATCAGTGAGTCCGCAAGGAGGTCAAATCAGCCCCAGCATTTT. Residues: CAISESARRSNQPQHF.

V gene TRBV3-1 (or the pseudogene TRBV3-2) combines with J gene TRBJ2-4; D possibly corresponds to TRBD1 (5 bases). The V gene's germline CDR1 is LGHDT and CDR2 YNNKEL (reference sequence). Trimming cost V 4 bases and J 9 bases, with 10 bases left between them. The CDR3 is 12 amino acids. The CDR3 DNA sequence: TGTGCCAGCAGCCCCAGGGTTGGCATTCAGTACTTC. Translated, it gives CASSPRVGIQYF.

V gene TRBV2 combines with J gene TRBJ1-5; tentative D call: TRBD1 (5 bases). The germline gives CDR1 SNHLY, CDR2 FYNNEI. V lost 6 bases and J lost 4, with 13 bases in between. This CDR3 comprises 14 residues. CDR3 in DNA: TGTGCCAGCAGGGTGGGGCCGGGGAATCAGCCCCAGCATTTT. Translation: CASRVGPGNQPQHF.

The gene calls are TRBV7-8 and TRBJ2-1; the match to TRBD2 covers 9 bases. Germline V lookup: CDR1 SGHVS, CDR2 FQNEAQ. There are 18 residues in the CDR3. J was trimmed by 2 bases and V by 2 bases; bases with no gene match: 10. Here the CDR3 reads CASSLLSPRTSAYNEQFF. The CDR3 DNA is TGTGCCAGCAGCTTACTTTCCCCAAGGACTAGCGCCTACAATGAGCAGTTCTTC.

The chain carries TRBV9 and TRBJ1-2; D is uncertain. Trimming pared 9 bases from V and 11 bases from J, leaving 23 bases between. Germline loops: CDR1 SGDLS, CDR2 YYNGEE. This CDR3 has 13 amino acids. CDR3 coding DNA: TGTGCCACCCCCCGTAGTGCAGTGACCAAATACACCTTC. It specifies CATPRSAVTKYTF.

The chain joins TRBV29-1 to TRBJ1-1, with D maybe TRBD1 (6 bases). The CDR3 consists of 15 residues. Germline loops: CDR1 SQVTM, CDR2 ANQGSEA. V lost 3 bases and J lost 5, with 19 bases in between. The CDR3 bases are TGCAGCGTTGAGAGCCCAGCGGGGGCGCGTACTGAAGCTTTCTTT. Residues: CSVESPAGARTEAFF.

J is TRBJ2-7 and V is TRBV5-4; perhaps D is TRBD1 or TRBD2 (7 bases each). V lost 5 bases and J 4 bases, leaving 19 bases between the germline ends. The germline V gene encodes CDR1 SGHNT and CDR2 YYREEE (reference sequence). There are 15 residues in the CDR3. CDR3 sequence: CASSSTGRAGYEQYF. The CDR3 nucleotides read TGTGCCAGCAGTTCGACAGGGAGGGCCGGGTACGAGCAGTACTTC.

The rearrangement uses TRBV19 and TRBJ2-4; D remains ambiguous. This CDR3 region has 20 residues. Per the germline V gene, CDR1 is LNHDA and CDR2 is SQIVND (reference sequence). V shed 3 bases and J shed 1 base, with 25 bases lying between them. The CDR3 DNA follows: TGTGCCAGTAGTATGAGGTTCGTTGAGGCAGTAGATTTGGCCAAAAACATTCAGTACTTC. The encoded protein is CASSMRFVEAVDLAKNIQYF.

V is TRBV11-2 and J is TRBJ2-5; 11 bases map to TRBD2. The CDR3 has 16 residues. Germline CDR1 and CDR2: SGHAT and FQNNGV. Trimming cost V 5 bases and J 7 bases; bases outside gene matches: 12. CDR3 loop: CASSPTRTSGRGTQYF. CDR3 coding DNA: TGTGCCAGCAGCCCCACCAGAACTAGCGGGAGAGGGACCCAGTACTTC.

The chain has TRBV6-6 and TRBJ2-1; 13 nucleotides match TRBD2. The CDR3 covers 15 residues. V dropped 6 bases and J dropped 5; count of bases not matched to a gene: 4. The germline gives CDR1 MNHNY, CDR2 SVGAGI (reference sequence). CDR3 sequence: CASRGLAGLHNEQFF. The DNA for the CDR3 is TGTGCCAGCAGGGGACTAGCGGGACTCCACAATGAGCAGTTCTTC.

For the CDR3, the DNA is TGTGCCACCAGTGATTTTTCGCGGGACGGCTCCTACAATGAGCAGTTCTTC. Amino acids: CATSDFSRDGSYNEQFF. V usage is TRBV24-1 and J usage is TRBJ2-1; TRBD2 might be the D (6 bases). Trimming removed 1 base from V and 0 bases from J, with 12 bases in between. The CDR3 has 17 amino acids. CDR1 and CDR2 from the germline V gene are KGHDR and SFDVKD.

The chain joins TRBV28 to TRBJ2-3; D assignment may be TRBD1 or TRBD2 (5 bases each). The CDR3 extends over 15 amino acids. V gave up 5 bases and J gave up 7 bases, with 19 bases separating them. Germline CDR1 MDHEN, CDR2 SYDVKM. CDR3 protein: CASSLTGTSKNTQYF. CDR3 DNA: TGTGCCAGCAGTCTAACCGGGACGTCCAAGAATACGCAGTATTTT.

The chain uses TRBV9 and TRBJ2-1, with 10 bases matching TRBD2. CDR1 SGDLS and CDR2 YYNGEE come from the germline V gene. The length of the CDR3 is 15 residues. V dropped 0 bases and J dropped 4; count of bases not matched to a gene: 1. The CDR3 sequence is CASSVALAGYNEQFF. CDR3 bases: TGTGCCAGCAGCGTAGCACTAGCGGGATACAATGAGCAGTTCTTC.

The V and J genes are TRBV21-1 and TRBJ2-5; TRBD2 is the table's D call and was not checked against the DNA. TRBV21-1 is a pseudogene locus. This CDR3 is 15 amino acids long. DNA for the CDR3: TGTGCCAGCAGCACAAGACTAGCAGATATAGAGACCCAGTACTTC. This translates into CASSTRLADIETQYF.

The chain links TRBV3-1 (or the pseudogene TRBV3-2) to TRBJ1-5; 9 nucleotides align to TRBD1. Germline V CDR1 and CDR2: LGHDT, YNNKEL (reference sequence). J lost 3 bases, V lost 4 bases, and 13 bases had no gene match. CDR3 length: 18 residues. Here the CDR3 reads CASSPAPGTGTFNQPQHF. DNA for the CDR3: TGTGCCAGCAGCCCCGCCCCCGGGACAGGGACTTTCAATCAGCCCCAGCATTTT.

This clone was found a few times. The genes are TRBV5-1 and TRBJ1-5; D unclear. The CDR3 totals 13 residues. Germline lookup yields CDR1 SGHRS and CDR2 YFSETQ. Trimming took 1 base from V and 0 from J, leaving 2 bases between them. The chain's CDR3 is CASSLFSNQPQHF. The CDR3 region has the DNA TGCGCCAGCAGCTTGTTTAGCAATCAGCCCCAGCATTTT.